Below are 17 T cell receptor beta chains sequenced from a single sample in a study of patients and donors after allogeneic stem cell transplantation. TCRdb reanalysed the RT-PCR reads using MiXCR and keeps one entry per CDR3 protein. The sample lists approximately 140,000 distinct CDR3 sequences, approximately 40% occurring once. The sequencing input was blood, either unsorted or a sorted T cell fraction (not recorded which). The receptors here all came from a human donor who was either an allogeneic HSCT recipient or a stem cell or donor lymphocyte infusion donor (not recorded which). It is not recorded whose cells these are; they may come from a transplant donor.

The chain links TRBV7-2 to TRBJ1-2, with unresolved D. The ends were cut back, 1 base at V and 9 bases at J, with 18 bases in the middle. Germline V gene lookup returns CDR1 SGHTA and CDR2 FQGNSA. The CDR3 consists of 15 residues. CDR3 protein: CASSLVVNIGWSYTF. The CDR3 bases are TGTGCCAGCAGCTTAGTCGTAAATATAGGTTGGAGCTACACCTTC. Variable domain in full (rest from reference TRBV7-2 and TRBJ1-2): GAGVSQSPSNKVTEKGKDVELRCDPISGHTALYWYRQSLGQGLEFLIYFQGNSAPDKSGLPSDRFSAERTGGSVSTLTIQRTQQEDSAVYLCASSLVVNIGWSYTFGSGTRLTVV.

This rearrangement joins TRBV6-5 to TRBJ1-1, with 8 nucleotides matching TRBD1. The CDR3 has 17 residues. V dropped 2 bases and J dropped 1; count of bases not matched to a gene: 9. CDR1 is MNHEY and CDR2 is SVGAGI in the germline V gene. Written as DNA, the CDR3 is TGTGCCAGCAGTTACGTTGGGCAGGGGGCTAAGAACACTGAAGCTTTCTTT. Its protein product is CASSYVGQGAKNTEAFF.

This clonotype was counted only a few times. Here the CDR3 DNA reads TGTGCCAGCAGTTTAGCGCGGGGGGAAAGTGGCTACACCTTC. Protein product: CASSLARGESGYTF. The chain links TRBV12-3 or TRBV12-4 to TRBJ1-2, with D tentatively TRBD1 (5 bases). The CDR3 totals 14 residues. V was trimmed by 0 bases and J by 7 bases, leaving 12 bases between them.

The V gene is TRBV6-1, the J gene TRBJ1-5, with 8 bases lining up with TRBD1. Germline V gives CDR1 MNHNS, CDR2 SASEGT. Trimming at V came to 5 bases and at J to 5 bases, leaving 14 bases not matched to a gene. CDR3 size: 17 residues. This CDR3 reads CASSKDRAPSLYQPQHF. CDR3 sequence (DNA): TGTGCCAGCAGTAAGGACAGGGCTCCCTCCCTATATCAGCCCCAGCATTTT.

The rearrangement uses TRBV28 and TRBJ1-2, with 7 bases that match TRBD1. V shed 6 bases and J 4 bases; nucleotides not matched to a gene: 11. The CDR3 covers 15 residues. Germline values: CDR1 MDHEN, CDR2 SYDVKM. As DNA, the CDR3 is TGTGCCAGCAGGGATAAAGACAGGGTCGTCTATGGCTACACCTTC. This translates into CASRDKDRVVYGYTF.

This chain links TRBV5-6 with TRBJ1-1, with D hard to call. Germline CDR1 and CDR2: SGHDT and YYEEEE. The CDR3 totals 12 residues. V was pared by 4 bases and J by 10 bases, with 14 bases between. CDR3 amino acids: CASSPSDGRAFF. The CDR3 DNA is TGTGCCAGCAGCCCCTCGGACGGTAGAGCTTTCTTT.

There are a few counts of this clonotype. This chain links TRBV7-6 with TRBJ2-7; TRBD2 is a possible D gene (5 bases). CDR1 is SGHVS and CDR2 is FNYEAQ in the germline V gene. This CDR3 has 14 amino acids. V dropped 1 base and J dropped 6 bases, with 13 bases sitting between them. The CDR3: CASSLGAEVSEQYV. DNA of the CDR3: TGTGCCAGCAGCTTAGGAGCGGAGGTATCCGAGCAGTACGTC.

The chain combines TRBV27 with TRBJ2-2, with D possibly TRBD1 on 6 matching bases. V was trimmed by 9 bases and J by 6 bases, leaving 17 bases between them. The CDR3 is 14 residues long. Germline-derived CDR1 and CDR2 are MNHEY and SMNVEV (reference sequence). In nucleotides, the CDR3 is TGTGCCAGTTCCCTTCACAGGGATCCCGGGGAGCTGTTTTTT. This encodes CASSLHRDPGELFF.

In DNA, the CDR3 is TGTGCCAGCAGCCGCTTCGGTAGCGGTCAGCCCCAGCATTTT. Translated: CASSRFGSGQPQHF. The chain joins TRBV3-1 to TRBJ1-5; D is unclear. The V end lost 4 bases, the J end lost 6 bases, and 13 bases lay between the germline ends. CDR1 is LGHDT and CDR2 is YNNKEL in the germline V gene (reference sequence). The CDR3 extends over 14 amino acids.

The V and J genes are TRBV9 and TRBJ1-2; 9 bases fit TRBD1. The CDR3 spans 14 residues. The V gene's germline CDR1 is SGDLS and CDR2 YYNGEE. Germline trimming cut 2 bases from V and 6 bases from J; bases unmatched to any gene: 5. The CDR3 is CASSVGGQGHGYTF. The CDR3 nucleotides read TGTGCCAGCAGCGTGGGGGGACAGGGTCATGGCTACACCTTC.

This clonotype was counted between two and nine times. V is TRBV18 and J is TRBJ1-1; D not certain. The CDR3 runs to 15 residues. Germline CDR1 and CDR2: KGHSH and LQKENI. V lost 3 bases and J lost 0, with 11 bases in between. CDR3 loop: CASSPTSKVNTEAFF. Here the CDR3 DNA reads TGTGCCAGCTCACCCACGAGTAAGGTGAACACTGAAGCTTTCTTT. The full variable domain, its missing parts supplied by reference TRBV18 and TRBJ1-1, is NAGVMQNPRHLVRRRGQEARLRCSPMKGHSHVYWYRQLPEEGLKFMVYLQKENIIDESGMPKERFSAEFPKEGPSILRIQQVVRGDSAAYFCASSPTSKVNTEAFFGQGTRLTVV.

This chain uses TRBV27 with TRBJ1-1; tentative D call: TRBD1 (5 bases). Trimming took 3 bases from V and 1 from J, leaving 9 bases between them. The CDR3 totals 14 residues. The V gene's germline CDR1 is MNHEY and CDR2 SMNVEV (reference sequence). The CDR3 reads CASSLARANTEAFF. In nucleotides, the CDR3 is TGTGCCAGCAGTTTGGCCAGGGCGAACACTGAAGCTTTCTTT.

The genes are TRBV27 and TRBJ2-3, with 11 bases lining up with TRBD2. V shed 5 bases, J shed 4 bases, and the junction held 11 bases outside the gene matches. The germline V gene encodes CDR1 MNHEY and CDR2 SMNVEV (reference sequence). The CDR3 runs to 17 residues. CDR3 protein: CASSRLASGGRSDTQYF. Here the CDR3 DNA reads TGTGCCAGCAGTCGCCTAGCTAGCGGGGGGAGGTCAGATACGCAGTATTTT.

This clonotype was picked up one time. V usage is TRBV5-6 and J usage is TRBJ2-5; D ambiguous. V was cut by 1 base and J by 2 bases, with 9 bases left in between. CDR3 length: 14 residues. Per germline, CDR1 SGHDT and CDR2 YYEEEE. The CDR3 loop reads CASSLTVRQETQYF. The CDR3 nucleotides read TGTGCCAGCAGCTTGACTGTTCGTCAAGAGACCCAGTACTTC.

The chain has TRBV7-2 and TRBJ1-5; D is unclear. Germline values: CDR1 SGHTA, CDR2 FQGNSA. The CDR3 is 14 amino acids. V was shortened by 1 base and J by 6 bases, with 10 bases between the two germline ends. The chain's CDR3 is CASSLEGGFQPQHF. CDR3 DNA: TGTGCCAGCAGCTTAGAAGGAGGGTTTCAGCCCCAGCATTTT.

The sample holds a few counts of this clonotype. This sequence joins TRBV20-1 and TRBJ1-6, with no clear D. Germline-derived CDR1 and CDR2 are DFQATT and SNEGSKA (reference sequence). The CDR3 length is 17 residues. Deletions cut 2 bases from V and 0 bases from J, with 14 bases between. The CDR3 reads CSARQPETSSYNSPLHF. In DNA form, the CDR3 reads TGCAGTGCTAGACAACCAGAAACCAGCTCCTATAATTCACCCCTCCACTTT.

This rearrangement joins TRBV5-1 to TRBJ1-2, with D unclear. CDR1 is SGHRS, CDR2 YFSETQ, per germline. Trimming stripped 2 bases from V and 0 bases from J, with 5 bases between. This CDR3 is built from 13 residues. CDR3 DNA: TGCGCCAGCAGCTTCTACGCTAACTATGGCTACACCTTC. It yields the protein CASSFYANYGYTF.